Reported below is one T cell receptor beta chain. The entry originates in a study of OX40 agonist ivuxolimab in advanced cancers. This table comes from immunoSEQ multiplex PCR, and its TCRdb copy is limited to in-frame clones, with some not included. Of some 58,000 clones in the sample, about 90% were seen once. Per germline, CDR1 MDHEN and CDR2 SYDVKM. This CDR3 has 15 residues. After removal of 3 bases from V and 6 bases from J, the junction contained 6 bases not matched to a gene. The material was CD4+ or CD8+ T cells sorted from blood, obtained in a trial of the OX40 agonist ivuxolimab. The chain links TRBV28 to TRBJ1-3; 9 bases map to TRBD1. This TCR came from an adult with an advanced solid tumor such as melanoma, head and neck, liver or kidney cancer. The CDR3 sequence: CASSFGTGSLNTIYF. As DNA, the CDR3 is TGTGCCAGCAGTTTCGGGACAGGGTCTTTAAACACCATATATTTT. The whole variable domain, remainder taken from reference TRBV28 and TRBJ1-3, is DVKVTQSSRYLVKRTGEKVFLECVQDMDHENMFWYRQDPGLGLRLIYFSYDVKMKEKGDIPEGYSVSREKKERFSLILESASTNQTSMYLCASSFGTGSLNTIYFGEGSWLTVV.